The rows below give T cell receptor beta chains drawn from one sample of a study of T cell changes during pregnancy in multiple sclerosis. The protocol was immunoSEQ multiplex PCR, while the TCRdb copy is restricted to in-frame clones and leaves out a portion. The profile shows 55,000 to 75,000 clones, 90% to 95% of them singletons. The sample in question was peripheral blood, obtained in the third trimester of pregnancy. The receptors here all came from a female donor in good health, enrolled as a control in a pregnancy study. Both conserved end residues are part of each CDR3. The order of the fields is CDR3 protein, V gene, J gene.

cdr3_aa: CASTRGFSYNEQFF; v_call: TRBV2; j_call: TRBJ2-1
cdr3_aa: CASSPKGGVCTYEQYF; v_call: TRBV18; j_call: TRBJ2-7
cdr3_aa: CASSFGTGQETQYF; v_call: TRBV5-1; j_call: TRBJ2-5
cdr3_aa: CASRTVGGGEKTQYF; v_call: TRBV6-5; j_call: TRBJ2-5
cdr3_aa: CATSRGSHRLNEQFF; v_call: TRBV15; j_call: TRBJ2-1
cdr3_aa: CASSVEANRGDKLFF; v_call: TRBV9; j_call: TRBJ1-4
cdr3_aa: CASSLAAGSTDTQYF; v_call: TRBV5-4; j_call: TRBJ2-3
cdr3_aa: CASSYDGGAAQPQHF; v_call: TRBV6-6; j_call: TRBJ1-5
cdr3_aa: CASRRVIRRAYNEQFF; v_call: TRBV10-1; j_call: TRBJ2-1
cdr3_aa: CASSPGTGGGTEAFF; v_call: TRBV18; j_call: TRBJ1-1
cdr3_aa: CASSSQDQETQYF; v_call: TRBV5-1; j_call: TRBJ2-5
cdr3_aa: CASSFSNRGSAEKLFF; v_call: TRBV5-1; j_call: TRBJ1-4
cdr3_aa: CASSPFTDTQYF; v_call: TRBV7-2; j_call: TRBJ2-3
cdr3_aa: CASTDFTDTQYF; v_call: TRBV28; j_call: TRBJ2-3
cdr3_aa: CSAPQGASTYNEQFF; v_call: TRBV29-1; j_call: TRBJ2-1
cdr3_aa: CASSEGTGGYTEAFF; v_call: TRBV5-4; j_call: TRBJ1-1
cdr3_aa: CASSVGNTNTEAFF; v_call: TRBV28; j_call: TRBJ1-1
cdr3_aa: CASSVGGNTDTQYF; v_call: TRBV9; j_call: TRBJ2-3
cdr3_aa: CASSYLSATNPTRDEQFF; v_call: TRBV18; j_call: TRBJ2-1
cdr3_aa: CACLDRLSYEQYF; v_call: TRBV30; j_call: TRBJ2-7
cdr3_aa: CASSPGTSGGRETQYF; v_call: TRBV5-1; j_call: TRBJ2-5
cdr3_aa: CASSLGIAGTYEQYF; v_call: TRBV5-1; j_call: TRBJ2-7
cdr3_aa: CASRSGGPGGELFF; v_call: TRBV6-5; j_call: TRBJ2-2
cdr3_aa: CASSSRTGRDQPQHF; v_call: TRBV13; j_call: TRBJ1-5
cdr3_aa: CASIANRDYGYTF; v_call: TRBV28; j_call: TRBJ1-2
cdr3_aa: CASSIGDGLGSGANVLTF; v_call: TRBV19; j_call: TRBJ2-6
cdr3_aa: CASSPLGGGPGEQFF; v_call: TRBV2; j_call: TRBJ2-1
cdr3_aa: CAWNTGSGANVLTF; v_call: TRBV30; j_call: TRBJ2-6
cdr3_aa: CASIADGVSTEAFF; v_call: TRBV28; j_call: TRBJ1-1
cdr3_aa: CASSPRDRGNEQYF; v_call: TRBV6-1; j_call: TRBJ2-7
cdr3_aa: CASSHRGNTEAFF; v_call: TRBV23-1; j_call: TRBJ1-1
cdr3_aa: CAWSPRFEQVILNTEAFF; v_call: TRBV30; j_call: TRBJ1-1
cdr3_aa: CASSRSGTSVGTGELFF; v_call: TRBV7-3; j_call: TRBJ2-2
cdr3_aa: CAGSARTYEKLFF; v_call: TRBV6-1; j_call: TRBJ1-4
cdr3_aa: CASSGTSGGADTQYF; v_call: TRBV6-1; j_call: TRBJ2-3
cdr3_aa: CATSRTDRGPPYNEQFF; v_call: TRBV15; j_call: TRBJ2-1
cdr3_aa: CASRRRQGAPQPQHF; v_call: TRBV10-1; j_call: TRBJ1-5
cdr3_aa: CASSFGGENTEAFF; v_call: TRBV11-3; j_call: TRBJ1-1
cdr3_aa: CASSFSSGRRGYTF; v_call: TRBV28; j_call: TRBJ1-2
cdr3_aa: CASSIGAGYEQYF; v_call: TRBV19; j_call: TRBJ2-7
cdr3_aa: CASSSNRAGYTF; v_call: TRBV7-2; j_call: TRBJ1-2
cdr3_aa: CAWSGGQGIHEQYF; v_call: TRBV30; j_call: TRBJ2-7